These T cell receptor beta chains were read from a single sample in a study of cytomegalovirus exposure and HLA in healthy donors. Clones were sequenced by immunoSEQ multiplex PCR, and TCRdb holds only the in-frame ones, with some missing. The table has 120,000 or so clones, roughly 77% seen once; the top ten hold about 1.7%. Sequencing input: PBMCs. Every receptor here comes from a man aged 40-49 years in good health and CMV-seronegative. The CDR3 runs from the conserved cysteine through the conserved F or W. Each record gives: J gene, V gene, CDR3 protein.

J: TRBJ2-1
V: TRBV9
CDR3: CASSVEMGLGGNEQFF

J: TRBJ1-2
V: TRBV18
CDR3: CASSPPSLRVSGTGSHGYTF

J: TRBJ2-3
V: TRBV7-9
CDR3: CASSLVAGYTDTQYF

J: TRBJ2-1
V: TRBV30
CDR3: CAWRASFGEQFF

J: TRBJ2-7
V: TRBV6-5
CDR3: CASSSPSGGAYEQYF

J: TRBJ2-7
V: TRBV5-6
CDR3: CASSLGQGAYEQYF

J: TRBJ1-2
V: TRBV28
CDR3: CASRTGGLIGYTF

J: TRBJ2-2
V: TRBV2
CDR3: CARGQGTGELFF

J: TRBJ2-3
V: TRBV28
CDR3: CASSSLLVVADTQYF

J: TRBJ1-1
V: TRBV13
CDR3: CAQYQAFF

J: TRBJ2-1
V: TRBV19
CDR3: CASSIVENEQFF

J: TRBJ1-1
V: TRBV27
CDR3: CASSPAGVLPTLNTEAFF

J: TRBJ1-3
V: TRBV28
CDR3: CASISGNTIYF

J: TRBJ2-3
V: TRBV2
CDR3: CASRGTWTSTDTQYF

J: TRBJ2-6
V: TRBV28
CDR3: CASSLGTGAGANVLTF

J: TRBJ1-1
V: TRBV5-4
CDR3: CASSELGGITEAFF